This TCR beta chain was sequenced for a study of T cells after yellow fever vaccination. This clonotype was found a few times. Trimming took off 6 bases at V and 10 bases at J, with 22 bases between the two ends. This CDR3 is 15 amino acids long. Germline V gene data show CDR1 as MNHEY and CDR2 as SVGAGI. One entry per CDR3 protein, called by TCRdb with MiXCR from the 5' RACE reads. The sample lists some 300,000 distinct CDR3 sequences; around 8.6% were seen once. The chain has TRBV6-5 and TRBJ1-5; D not certain. The source of this sequence is a man aged 18 to 29 who received the YFV17D yellow fever vaccine. Sequenced material: CD4+ T cells sorted from PBMCs, taken 5 days after the yellow fever booster vaccination. In DNA, the CDR3 is TGTGCCAGCAGCCTGGAGTACAGCACAATCAGCCCCCAGCATTTT. Amino acid sequence: CASSLEYSTISPQHF.